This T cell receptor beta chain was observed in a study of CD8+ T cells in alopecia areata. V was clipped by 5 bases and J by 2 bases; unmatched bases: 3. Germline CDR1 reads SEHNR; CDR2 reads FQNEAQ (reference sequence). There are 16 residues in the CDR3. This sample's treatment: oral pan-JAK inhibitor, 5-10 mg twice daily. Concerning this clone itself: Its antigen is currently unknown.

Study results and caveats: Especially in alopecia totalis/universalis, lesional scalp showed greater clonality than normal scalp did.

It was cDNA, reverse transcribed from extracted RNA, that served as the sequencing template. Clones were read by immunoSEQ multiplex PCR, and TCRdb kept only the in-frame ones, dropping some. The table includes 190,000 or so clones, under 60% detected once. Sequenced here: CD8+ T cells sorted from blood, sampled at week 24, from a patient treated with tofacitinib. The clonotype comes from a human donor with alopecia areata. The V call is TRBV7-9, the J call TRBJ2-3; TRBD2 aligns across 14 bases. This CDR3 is CASSAGLAGDTDTQYF. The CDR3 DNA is TGTGCCAGCAGCGCGGGACTAGCGGGGGACACAGATACGCAGTATTTT.